Shown below are 27 T cell receptor beta chains from a single sample sequenced in a study of cytomegalovirus exposure and HLA in healthy donors. The study ran its PCR with 60 Vbeta and 13 Jbeta primers. Here immunoSEQ multiplex PCR was the method, and the copy in TCRdb shows in-frame clones only, minus some. The data hold 110,000 to 150,000 clones, with 75% to 90% observed a single time. The sequenced sample was PBMCs. The receptor source for this set is a man aged 35 to 55 in good health and CMV-seronegative.

V usage is TRBV19 and J usage is TRBJ1-1; 7 nucleotides match TRBD1. Germline CDR1 and CDR2: LNHDA and SQIVND (reference sequence). The CDR3 has 15 residues. V was clipped by 4 bases and J by 0 bases; unmatched bases: 5. CDR3 coding DNA: TGTGCCAGTAGTACCCTGGGACAGTTGAACACTGAAGCTTTCTTT. It translates to CASSTLGQLNTEAFF.

V usage is TRBV9 and J usage is TRBJ2-7; perhaps TRBD2 as D (6 bases). V was cut by 4 bases and J by 0 bases, with 14 bases left in between. CDR3 length: 15 residues. Germline V gives CDR1 SGDLS, CDR2 YYNGEE. CDR3 amino acids: CASSLGLESSYEQYF. CDR3 in DNA: TGTGCCAGCAGCCTGGGACTCGAAAGCTCCTACGAGCAGTACTTC.

The CDR3 nucleotides are TGTGCCAGCAGTTTAAGAACAGGCGAAGCTTTCTTT. It encodes CASSLRTGEAFF. The chain couples TRBV27 to TRBJ1-1, with D perhaps TRBD1 (5 bases). V was pared by 2 bases and J by 8 bases, with 9 bases between. Germline-derived CDR1 and CDR2 are MNHEY and SMNVEV (reference sequence). The CDR3 loop spans 12 amino acids.

J is TRBJ2-5 and V is TRBV5-1; D possibly corresponds to TRBD1 (6 bases). Trimming stripped 0 bases from V and 1 base from J, with 13 bases between. The CDR3 has 16 amino acids. Germline V lookup: CDR1 SGHRS, CDR2 YFSETQ. The CDR3 bases are TGCGCCAGCAGCTTGGCGGACAGAGAAGGCCAAGAGACCCAGTACTTC. Translated, it gives CASSLADREGQETQYF.

This sequence joins TRBV28 and TRBJ2-7; weak D call: TRBD2 (5 bases). V lost 5 bases, J lost 0 bases, and 8 bases lay in between. CDR1 MDHEN and CDR2 SYDVKM come from the germline V gene. There are 13 residues in the CDR3. CDR3 DNA: TGTGCCAGCAGTCCGGGGAGCTCCTACGAGCAGTACTTC. Translating gives CASSPGSSYEQYF. Combining the CDR3 with reference TRBV28 and TRBJ2-7 gives the whole variable domain DVKVTQSSRYLVKRTGEKVFLECVQDMDHENMFWYRQDPGLGLRLIYFSYDVKMKEKGDIPEGYSVSREKKERFSLILESASTNQTSMYLCASSPGSSYEQYFGPGTRLTVT.

The chain recombines TRBV5-1 with TRBJ2-1, with 12 bases lining up with TRBD1. In germline, CDR1 is SGHRS, CDR2 YFSETQ. V dropped 4 bases and J dropped 7; count of bases not matched to a gene: 9. The CDR3 covers 16 residues. CDR3 amino acids: CASSGTGTGGINEQFF. CDR3 bases: TGCGCCAGCAGCGGGACCGGGACAGGGGGCATAAATGAGCAGTTCTTC.

The chain has TRBV5-1 and TRBJ2-7; D is possibly TRBD1 (6 bases). V lost 4 bases and J 11 bases, leaving 16 bases between the germline ends. This CDR3 contains 12 residues. Germline CDR1 SGHRS, CDR2 YFSETQ. The CDR3 DNA is TGCGCCAGCAGCGACTCCAGGGGCCCCGAGTACTTC. Amino acids: CASSDSRGPEYF.

This clone was counted a single time. The genes are TRBV7-2 and TRBJ2-7; the D gene is possibly TRBD1 (5 bases). Trimming stripped 5 bases from V and 0 bases from J, with 14 bases between. The germline CDR1 and CDR2 sequences are SGHTA and FQGNSA. The CDR3 loop spans 15 amino acids. The CDR3 bases are TGTGCCAGCAGCAACGCCTTAGGGGCCTCCTACGAGCAGTACTTC. Residues: CASSNALGASYEQYF.

The chain combines TRBV6-5 with TRBJ1-4; maybe TRBD1 (6 bases). The CDR3 has 14 residues. Trimming removed 5 bases from V and 7 bases from J, with 14 bases in between. The V gene's germline CDR1 is MNHEY and CDR2 SVGAGI. CDR3 bases: TGTGCCAGCAGTCCCGGACAGAACAGTGAAAAACTGTTTTTT. This encodes CASSPGQNSEKLFF.

The V and J genes are TRBV5-4 and TRBJ2-2; 13 bases match TRBD2. J was trimmed by 7 bases and V by 4 bases; bases with no gene match: 7. Germline V gene lookup returns CDR1 SGHNT and CDR2 YYREEE (reference sequence). The CDR3 runs 16 residues. The CDR3 bases are TGTGCCAGCAGCCCCAGACTAGCGGGGGGAGTCGGGGAGCTGTTTTTT. Its translation is CASSPRLAGGVGELFF. The whole variable domain, filled in from reference TRBV5-4 and TRBJ2-2, reads ETGVTQSPTHLIKTRGQQVTLRCSSQSGHNTVSWYQQALGQGPQFIFQYYREEENGRGNFPPRFSGLQFPNYSSELNVNALELDDSALYLCASSPRLAGGVGELFFGEGSRLTVL.

In its sample, this clone was seen once. The rearrangement joins TRBV5-1 to TRBJ2-7; possible D gene TRBD1, 6 bases. The V gene lost 4 bases and the J gene lost 6 bases, with 17 bases spanning the gap. Germline CDR1 reads SGHRS; CDR2 reads YFSETQ. The CDR3 sequence is 14 residues long. CDR3 loop: CASSLSRGSGEQYF. In nucleotides, the CDR3 is TGCGCCAGCAGCCTAAGCAGGGGATCGGGCGAGCAGTACTTC.

The chain employs TRBV7-9 and TRBJ2-5; 8 nucleotides align to TRBD1. Germline CDR1 is SEHNR and CDR2 is FQNEAQ (reference sequence). J was trimmed by 3 bases and V by 1 base; bases with no gene match: 4. The CDR3 is 15 residues long. CDR3: CASSLEAGGEETQYF. As DNA, the CDR3 is TGTGCCAGCAGCTTAGAAGCAGGGGGCGAAGAGACCCAGTACTTC.

The V gene is TRBV7-2, the J gene TRBJ2-7, with a tentative D call TRBD2 (5 bases). The CDR3 contains 15 residues. The V end was cut by 5 bases, the J end by 3 bases, with 17 bases between. Looked up from germline, CDR1 is SGHTA and CDR2 is FQGNSA. CDR3 nucleotides: TGTGCCAGCAGCCCCCGCCGGGGAGACTTCTACGAGCAGTACTTC. Its translation is CASSPRRGDFYEQYF.

V is TRBV4-1 and J is TRBJ2-2, with a possible D match to TRBD1 (5 bases). Germline V gives CDR1 MGHRA, CDR2 YSYEKL. CDR3 size: 15 residues. Trimming left V 3 bases short and J 0 bases short, with 8 bases between. In DNA, the CDR3 is TGCGCCAGCAGCCAGTGGGGCGCGAACACCGGGGAGCTGTTTTTT. As protein: CASSQWGANTGELFF.

The J gene is TRBJ2-2, the V gene TRBV19; 10 nucleotides align to TRBD2. The CDR3 has 15 residues. Trimming at V came to 2 bases and at J to 4 bases, leaving 1 base not matched to a gene. The V gene's germline CDR1 is LNHDA and CDR2 SQIVND (reference sequence). The DNA for the CDR3 is TGTGCCAGTAGTATACTAGCGGGGGCCACCGGGGAGCTGTTTTTT. Translated, it gives CASSILAGATGELFF.

V gene TRBV19 combines with J gene TRBJ2-3; 8 bases align to TRBD2. This CDR3 contains 15 residues. With V trimmed by 3 bases and J by 2 bases, 4 bases remained unmatched. From germline, CDR1 is LNHDA and CDR2 SQIVND (reference sequence). In nucleotides, the CDR3 is TGTGCCAGTAGTATGGGGACTAGAGACACAGATACGCAGTATTTT. Its translation is CASSMGTRDTDTQYF.

The chain employs TRBV6-5 and TRBJ2-1, with 10 bases that match TRBD2. In germline, CDR1 is MNHEY, CDR2 SVGAGI. The CDR3 consists of 13 residues. The J segment lost 14 bases and the V segment lost 0 bases, leaving 4 bases of the junction unmatched. The CDR3 coding sequence is TGTGCCAGCAGTTACTCCCAGCGGGGGGGCGAGTTCTTC. Residues: CASSYSQRGGEFF.

The chain joins TRBV28 to TRBJ1-1; D not resolved. Germline lookup yields CDR1 MDHEN and CDR2 SYDVKM. The CDR3 is made up of 12 amino acids. Trimming removed 8 bases from V and 3 bases from J, with 10 bases in between. The CDR3 DNA sequence: TGTGCCAGCCGGGAAAAGTACACTGAAGCTTTCTTT. Translation gives CASREKYTEAFF. Combining the CDR3 with reference TRBV28 and TRBJ1-1 gives the whole variable domain DVKVTQSSRYLVKRTGEKVFLECVQDMDHENMFWYRQDPGLGLRLIYFSYDVKMKEKGDIPEGYSVSREKKERFSLILESASTNQTSMYLCASREKYTEAFFGQGTRLTVV.

The chain is built from TRBV5-1 and TRBJ2-7, with 8 bases identical to TRBD1. This CDR3 is 14 amino acids long. Germline V CDR1 and CDR2: SGHRS, YFSETQ. V shed 5 bases, J shed 7 bases, and the junction held 11 bases outside the gene matches. CDR3 in amino acids: CASRPGQGSEEQYF. CDR3 DNA sequence: TGCGCCAGCAGACCCGGACAGGGTTCTGAAGAGCAGTACTTC. Looking up the rest from reference TRBV5-1 and TRBJ2-7 gives the full variable domain: KAGVTQTPRYLIKTRGQQVTLSCSPISGHRSVSWYQQTPGQGLQFLFEYFSETQRNKGNFPGRFSGRQFSNSRSEMNVSTLELGDSALYLCASRPGQGSEEQYFGPGTRLTVT.

There are a few counts of this clone. The rearrangement links TRBV2 to TRBJ2-7; D is unclear. CDR3 size: 15 residues. Germline V CDR1 and CDR2: SNHLY, FYNNEI. V lost 4 bases and J 3 bases, leaving 16 bases between the germline ends. CDR3 sequence reads: CASSASVGQYYEQYF. CDR3 DNA sequence: TGTGCCAGCAGTGCTTCAGTTGGGCAGTACTACGAGCAGTACTTC.

This clone was seen a single time. One end of the junction fails to match germline, which may point to a read error. Other DNA sequences in the sample encode the same CDR3. The chain is built from TRBV4-3 and TRBJ1-6; D gene ambiguous. The CDR3 has 15 residues. Looked up from germline, CDR1 is LGHNA and CDR2 is YSLEER. Here the CDR3 reads CASSQDPQNNSPLHF. The CDR3 DNA reads as TGCGCCAGCAGCCAAGATCCCCAGAATAATTCCCCCCTCCACTTT.

The CDR3 region is CASSHRSDRGDYGYTF. The CDR3 bases are TGTGCCAGCAGCCACAGGTCCGACAGGGGGGACTATGGCTACACCTTC. The chain links TRBV4-2 to TRBJ1-2, with 9 bases identical to TRBD1. The V segment lost 3 bases and the J segment 3 bases; nucleotides outside the gene matches: 8. Per the germline V gene, CDR1 is LGHNA and CDR2 is YNFKEQ. The CDR3 consists of 16 residues.

The chain uses TRBV13 and TRBJ2-7; D is ambiguous. V dropped 5 bases and J dropped 2 bases, with 19 bases sitting between them. From germline, CDR1 is PRHDT and CDR2 FYEKMQ (reference sequence). The CDR3 covers 16 residues. This chain's CDR3 is CASSPSSSSPTYEQYF. In DNA form, the CDR3 reads TGTGCCAGCAGCCCCAGCAGTAGCTCGCCCACCTACGAGCAGTACTTC.

This clone was observed a handful of times. V and J are TRBV7-2 and TRBJ2-1; D is possibly TRBD1 (6 bases). The germline gives CDR1 SGHTA, CDR2 FQGNSA. There are 15 residues in the CDR3. Trimming stripped 5 bases from V and 4 bases from J, with 15 bases between. This CDR3 reads CASSPTGQLYNEQFF. The CDR3 DNA follows: TGTGCCAGCAGCCCTACGGGACAATTGTACAATGAGCAGTTCTTC.

The gene calls are TRBV19 and TRBJ2-7; TRBD1 matches 7 bases. V shed 5 bases, J shed 2 bases, and the junction held 6 bases outside the gene matches. There are 14 residues in the CDR3. The V gene's germline CDR1 is LNHDA and CDR2 SQIVND (reference sequence). The CDR3 bases are TGTGCCAGTAGTGACCGGGACAGAACCTACGAGCAGTACTTC. Amino acids: CASSDRDRTYEQYF.

The rearrangement links TRBV25-1 to TRBJ2-7; D gene unclear. The CDR3 covers 14 residues. Germline CDR1 reads MGHDK; CDR2 reads SYGVNS. The V gene lost 2 bases and the J gene lost 2 bases, with 10 bases spanning the gap. CDR3 region: CASSEATVPYEQYF. DNA for the CDR3: TGTGCCAGCAGTGAAGCTACCGTTCCCTACGAGCAGTACTTC.

The gene calls are TRBV20-1 and TRBJ1-1, with D maybe TRBD1 (5 bases). Trimming stripped 4 bases from V and 8 bases from J, with 11 bases between. CDR3 length: 11 residues. Germline-derived CDR1 and CDR2 are DFQATT and SNEGSKA (reference sequence). The CDR3 nucleotides read TGCAGTGCTAATCAGGGAGGGGAAGCTTTCTTT. Translating it yields CSANQGGEAFF.